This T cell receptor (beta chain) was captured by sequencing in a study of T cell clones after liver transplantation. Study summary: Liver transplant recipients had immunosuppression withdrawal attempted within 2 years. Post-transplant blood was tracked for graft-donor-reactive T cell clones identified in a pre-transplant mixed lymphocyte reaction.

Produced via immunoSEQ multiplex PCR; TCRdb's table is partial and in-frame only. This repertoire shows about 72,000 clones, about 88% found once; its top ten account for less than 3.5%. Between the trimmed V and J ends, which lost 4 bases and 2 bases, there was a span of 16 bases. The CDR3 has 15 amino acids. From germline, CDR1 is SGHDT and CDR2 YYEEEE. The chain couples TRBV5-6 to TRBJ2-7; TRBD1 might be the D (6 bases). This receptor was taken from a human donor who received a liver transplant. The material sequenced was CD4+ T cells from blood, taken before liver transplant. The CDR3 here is CASSPRGSAPYEQYF. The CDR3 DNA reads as TGTGCCAGCAGCCCCAGGGGAAGCGCCCCCTACGAGCAGTACTTC.